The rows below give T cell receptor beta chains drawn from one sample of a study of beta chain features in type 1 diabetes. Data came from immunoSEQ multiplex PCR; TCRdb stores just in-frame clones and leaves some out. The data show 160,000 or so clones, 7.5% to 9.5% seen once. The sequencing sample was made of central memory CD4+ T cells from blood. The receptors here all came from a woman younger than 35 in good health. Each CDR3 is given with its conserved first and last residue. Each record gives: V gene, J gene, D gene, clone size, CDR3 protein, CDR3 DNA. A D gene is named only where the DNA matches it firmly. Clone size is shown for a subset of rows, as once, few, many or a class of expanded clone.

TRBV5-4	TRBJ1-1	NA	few	CASSPGGALNTEAFF	TGTGCCAGCAGCCCCGGGGGAGCCTTGAACACTGAAGCTTTCTTT
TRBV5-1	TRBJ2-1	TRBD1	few	CASSRDRESDEQFF	TGCGCCAGCAGCCGAGACAGGGAAAGTGATGAGCAGTTCTTC
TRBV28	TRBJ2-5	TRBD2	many	CASKQRESETQYF	TGTGCCAGCAAACAGCGGGAGAGCGAGACCCAGTACTTC
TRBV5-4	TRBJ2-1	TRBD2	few	CASSSKTSGGAGEQFF	TGTGCCAGCAGCTCTAAGACTAGCGGGGGGGCCGGGGAGCAGTTCTTC
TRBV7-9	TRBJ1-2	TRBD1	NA	CASSLRDRVAGYTF	TGTGCCAGCAGCTTAAGAGACAGGGTTGCTGGCTACACCTTC
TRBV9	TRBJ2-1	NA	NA	CASSVDGLTSGEQFF	TGTGCCAGCAGCGTAGACGGACTGACGTCAGGTGAGCAGTTCTTC
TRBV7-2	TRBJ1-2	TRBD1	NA	CASSLAMQGAGYGYTF	TGTGCCAGCAGCTTAGCGATGCAGGGGGCAGGATATGGCTACACCTTC
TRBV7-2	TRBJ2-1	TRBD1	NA	CASSLWDREQFF	TGTGCCAGCAGCCTTTGGGACAGGGAGCAGTTCTTC
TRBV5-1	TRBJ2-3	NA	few	CASSFIGAGADTQYF	TGCGCCAGCAGCTTTATCGGGGCAGGGGCGGATACGCAGTATTTT
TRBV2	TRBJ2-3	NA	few	CASSAPRGPDTQYF	TGTGCCAGCAGTGCCCCCCGAGGCCCAGATACGCAGTATTTT
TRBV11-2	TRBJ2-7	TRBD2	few	CASSLDPTSAEQYF	TGTGCCAGCAGCTTAGATCCGACTAGCGCCGAGCAGTACTTC